This T cell receptor (beta chain) was sequenced for a study of blood T cell repertoires in COVID-19. Overall study: Researchers got acute and convalescent COVID-19 samples from the United States, Italy and Spain. PBMCs, B-cell-depleted T cells, or T cells were the source of the cDNA or gDNA that made up the material.

Germline assignment: CDR1 LNHNV and CDR2 YYDKDF (reference sequence). The CDR3 has 15 amino acids. Trimming pared 1 base from V and 2 bases from J, leaving 10 bases between. In the study's own analysis: Amplifying reference gene primers gave estimates of nucleated cell counts. Sequencing was performed with immunoSEQ multiplex PCR; in TCRdb, only in-frame clones are kept and a portion is missing. The D gene and trimming were derived from the DNA, and the V and J assignments and clone size from that table. Of around 100,000 clones listed, roughly 81% are singletons. Regarding this clone: Other nucleotide sequences from this sample produce the same CDR3.

The TCR originated in a man in his forties with acute or convalescent COVID-19. Source material: peripheral blood. The V call is TRBV15, the J call TRBJ2-3, with a possible D match to TRBD2 (7 bases). CDR3 sequence: CATSRGGGLTDTQYF. In DNA, the CDR3 is TGTGCCACCAGCAGAGGGGGGGGGCTCACAGATACGCAGTATTTT.